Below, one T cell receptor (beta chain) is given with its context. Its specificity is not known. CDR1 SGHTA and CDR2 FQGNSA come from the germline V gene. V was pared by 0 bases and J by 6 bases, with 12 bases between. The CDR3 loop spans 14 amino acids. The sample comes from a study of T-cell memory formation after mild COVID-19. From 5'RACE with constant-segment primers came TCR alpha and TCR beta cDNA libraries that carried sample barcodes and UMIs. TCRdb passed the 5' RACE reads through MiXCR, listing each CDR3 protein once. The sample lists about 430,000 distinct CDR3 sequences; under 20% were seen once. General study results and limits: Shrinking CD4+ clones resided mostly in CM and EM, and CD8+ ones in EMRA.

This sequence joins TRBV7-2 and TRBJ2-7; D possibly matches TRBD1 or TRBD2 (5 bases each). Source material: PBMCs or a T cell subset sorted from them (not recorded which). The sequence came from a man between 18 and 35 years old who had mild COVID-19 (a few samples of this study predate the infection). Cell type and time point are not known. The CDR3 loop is CASSLAGRRTEQYF. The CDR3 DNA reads TGTGCCAGCAGCTTAGCGGGACGGAGAACCGAGCAGTACTTC. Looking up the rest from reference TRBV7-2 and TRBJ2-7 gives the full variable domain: GAGVSQSPSNKVTEKGKDVELRCDPISGHTALYWYRQSLGQGLEFLIYFQGNSAPDKSGLPSDRFSAERTGGSVSTLTIQRTQQEDSAVYLCASSLAGRRTEQYFGPGTRLTVT.